The 21 T cell receptor beta chains in this list originate from one sample, sequenced in a study of breast tumors, draining lymph nodes, adjacent tissues. One entry per CDR3 protein, called by TCRdb with MiXCR from the multiplex PCR reads. The sample consists of around 140,000 distinct CDR3 sequences, about 20% of them appearing once. Breast cancer patients provided tissue from their axillary draining lymph nodes. The sequenced sample consisted of axillary lymph node tissue. These receptors were taken from a female donor with breast cancer. Some clones in this sample may be carry-over from other donors' samples.

This clonotype has at least ten counts. V usage is TRBV5-6 and J usage is TRBJ2-7; 8 bases map to TRBD2. The CDR3 totals 15 residues. Germline lookup yields CDR1 SGHDT and CDR2 YYEEEE. V dropped 0 bases and J dropped 1; count of bases not matched to a gene: 3. The CDR3 reads CASSLVSGGSYEQYF. For the CDR3, the DNA is TGTGCCAGCAGCTTGGTTTCGGGAGGGTCCTACGAGCAGTACTTC.

This clonotype was detected ten times or more. The chain links TRBV7-9 to TRBJ2-7; 8 bases agree with TRBD2. The CDR3 has 14 residues. Losses at the gene ends were 5 bases for V and 2 bases for J; bases not matched to a gene: 5. Germline V gene sequence: CDR1 SEHNR, CDR2 FQNEAQ (reference sequence). CDR3 sequence: CASSIELAAYEQYF. Here the CDR3 DNA reads TGTGCCAGCAGCATCGAACTAGCGGCCTACGAGCAGTACTTC.

Note on this clonotype: The junction departs from the called germline gene at one end, perhaps through a read error. The chain joins TRBV27 to TRBJ1-6; 7 positions match TRBD1. From germline, CDR1 is MNHEY and CDR2 SMNVEV (reference sequence). The CDR3 is made up of 21 amino acids. The CDR3 loop reads CASSLSPYHLDRASDNSPLHF. CDR3 nucleotides: TGTGCCAGCAGTTTATCGCCCTACCACCTCGACAGGGCCTCCGATAATTCACCCCTCCACTTT.

This clonotype was recorded many times. CDR3 amino acids: CASGAFQRENYNEQFF. The CDR3 bases are TGCGCCAGCGGAGCCTTCCAGCGGGAGAACTACAATGAGCAGTTCTTC. This rearrangement joins TRBV5-1 to TRBJ2-1, with 8 nucleotides matching TRBD2. This CDR3 contains 16 residues. In germline, CDR1 is SGHRS, CDR2 YFSETQ. The junction had 12 bases not matched to a gene; V was cut back by 7 bases and J by 3 bases.

This clonotype was picked up many times. The chain has TRBV6-1 and TRBJ2-2; TRBD2 matches 14 bases. Germline CDR1 reads MNHNS; CDR2 reads SASEGT. This CDR3 region has 18 residues. Trimming took 2 bases from V and 4 from J; bases not matched to a gene: 6. CDR3 DNA: TGTGCCAGCAGTGAATCGGGACTAGCGGGAGTTTCCACCGGGGAGCTGTTTTTT. Translating gives CASSESGLAGVSTGELFF.

Many counts were recorded for this clonotype. This chain connects TRBV5-1 to TRBJ2-5; 9 bases are a match to TRBD2. The CDR3 runs 16 residues. Germline assignment: CDR1 SGHRS and CDR2 YFSETQ. J gave up 2 bases and V 4 bases, and 9 bases lay outside the gene matches. Written as DNA, the CDR3 is TGCGCCAGCAGCCTTCCTAGCGGGGAAAGTCAAGAGACCCAGTACTTC. Protein: CASSLPSGESQETQYF.

The table lists this clonotype with many counts. V gene TRBV6-2 or TRBV6-3 combines with J gene TRBJ2-3, with D perhaps TRBD1 (5 bases). The V and J ends lost 6 bases and 0 bases respectively, with 13 bases between them. The germline V gene encodes CDR1 MNHEY and CDR2 SVGEGT. The CDR3 consists of 15 residues. The CDR3 spells CASSPTEPSTDTQYF. Written as DNA, the CDR3 is TGTGCCAGCAGCCCGACAGAACCTAGCACAGATACGCAGTATTTT.

This clonotype was seen at least ten times. At one end the junction does not follow the germline gene, possibly because of a read error. The rearrangement links TRBV14 to TRBJ2-2; no clear D gene. CDR1 SGHDN and CDR2 FVKESK come from the germline V gene. The CDR3 loop spans 14 amino acids. The CDR3 protein is CASRQAGGTGELFF. The CDR3 DNA reads TGTGCCAGCAGACAAGCTGGTGGCACCGGGGAGCTGTTTTTT.

This clonotype has a count of ten or more. The V and J genes are TRBV12-3 or TRBV12-4 and TRBJ2-3; TRBD2 aligns across 9 bases. The V gene end was trimmed by 4 bases and the J gene end by 0 bases; junction bases not matched to a gene: 2. This CDR3 comprises 15 residues. The CDR3 is CASSSSGTSTDTQYF. For the CDR3, the DNA is TGTGCCAGCAGTTCTAGCGGGACCAGCACAGATACGCAGTATTTT.

Many counts were recorded for this clonotype. The chain recombines TRBV20-1 with TRBJ2-7; D possibly corresponds to TRBD1 (6 bases). Germline V CDR1 and CDR2: DFQATT, SNEGSKA (reference sequence). Between the trimmed V and J ends, which lost 3 bases and 7 bases, there was a span of 13 bases. This CDR3 is 12 amino acids long. CDR3 DNA sequence: TGCAGTGCTAGTGGGGGCAGTGGGGAGCAGTACTTC. It encodes CSASGGSGEQYF.

The chain joins TRBV28 to TRBJ1-5, with no clear D. V lost 5 bases to trimming and J lost 1 base, with 18 bases between them. Germline V gene sequence: CDR1 MDHEN, CDR2 SYDVKM. The length of the CDR3 is 17 residues. The CDR3 region has the DNA TGTGCCAGCAGTAAAAGACCGTCCATTATCAGCAATCAGCCCCAGCATTTT. Its translation is CASSKRPSIISNQPQHF.

The table lists this clonotype with many counts. V and J are TRBV5-1 and TRBJ2-3, with D hard to call. Germline lookup yields CDR1 SGHRS and CDR2 YFSETQ. V lost 4 bases and J lost 2, with 5 bases in between. The CDR3 runs 12 residues. CDR3 coding DNA: TGCGCCAGCAGCCACACCACAGATACGCAGTATTTT. Its translation: CASSHTTDTQYF.

At least ten counts were recorded for this clonotype. The V gene is TRBV29-1, the J gene TRBJ2-1, with D unclear. V was trimmed by 3 bases and J by 0 bases, leaving 6 bases between them. This CDR3 has 13 amino acids. CDR1 SQVTM and CDR2 ANQGSEA come from the germline V gene. The CDR3 protein is CSVDPSSYNEQFF. CDR3 DNA: TGCAGCGTTGACCCGAGCTCCTACAATGAGCAGTTCTTC.

This clonotype was picked up many times. The chain links TRBV5-1 to TRBJ2-1; D may be TRBD1 (5 bases). Germline values: CDR1 SGHRS, CDR2 YFSETQ. The CDR3 has 13 residues. With 3 bases removed from V and 4 bases from J, the gap between germline ends came to 8 bases. CDR3 protein: CASSSRDYNEQFF. DNA of the CDR3: TGCGCCAGCAGCTCCAGGGATTACAATGAGCAGTTCTTC.

V is TRBV7-9 and J is TRBJ2-7, with 9 bases matching TRBD2. Trimming took 5 bases from V and 2 from J; bases not matched to a gene: 10. The germline V gene encodes CDR1 SEHNR and CDR2 FQNEAQ (reference sequence). There are 16 residues in the CDR3. The CDR3 is CASSRWDSGSPYEQYF. The CDR3 DNA reads as TGTGCCAGCAGCCGCTGGGATAGCGGGAGTCCCTACGAGCAGTACTTC. The entire variable domain, with the rest obtained from reference TRBV7-9 and TRBJ2-7, is as follows: DTGVSQNPRHKITKRGQNVTFRCDPISEHNRLYWYRQTLGQGPEFLTYFQNEAQLEKSRLLSDRFSAERPKGSFSTLEIQRTEQGDSAMYLCASSRWDSGSPYEQYFGPGTRLTVT.

This clonotype was recorded many times. This chain joins TRBV10-1 and TRBJ2-5, with 9 bases identical to TRBD2. Looked up from germline, CDR1 is WNHNN and CDR2 is SYGVQD (reference sequence). CDR3 size: 14 residues. The V segment lost 5 bases and the J segment 6 bases; nucleotides outside the gene matches: 7. The CDR3 reads CASSRAGGPKTQYF. The DNA for the CDR3 is TGCGCCAGCAGTCGGGCGGGAGGGCCTAAGACCCAGTACTTC.

This clonotype was counted at least ten times. The chain employs TRBV20-1 and TRBJ2-5; 12 nucleotides line up with TRBD1. The germline V gene has CDR1 DFQATT and CDR2 SNEGSKA (reference sequence). J gave up 2 bases and V 3 bases, and 4 bases lay outside the gene matches. CDR3 length: 15 residues. In DNA, the CDR3 is TGCAGTGCTAGCCAGGGACAGGGGGCTCAAGAGACCCAGTACTTC. It specifies CSASQGQGAQETQYF.

This clonotype occurred many times. The chain has TRBV6-1 and TRBJ2-7, with 7 bases matching TRBD1. This CDR3 region has 13 residues. Germline CDR1 and CDR2: MNHNS and SASEGT. V trimming: 5 bases; J trimming: 6 bases; junction bases outside the gene matches: 7. The CDR3 loop is CASSLTGRGEQYF. The CDR3 DNA follows: TGTGCCAGCAGTCTGACAGGGAGAGGCGAGCAGTACTTC.

On this clonotype: This may come from a read error, since a much larger clone is one base off. The chain uses TRBV5-4 and TRBJ2-7; TRBD1 matches at 11 bases. CDR3 length: 16 amino acids. Germline assignment: CDR1 SGHNT and CDR2 YYREEE (reference sequence). V was clipped by 4 bases and J by 5 bases; unmatched bases: 11. Here the CDR3 reads CASSPSPGQGVHEQYF. The CDR3, as DNA: TGTGCCAGCAGCCCTAGCCCGGGACAGGGGGTCCACGAGCAGTACTTC.

The sample holds many counts of this clonotype. The chain has TRBV5-8 and TRBJ2-5; D possibly matches TRBD1 or TRBD2 (7 bases each). CDR1 and CDR2 from the germline V gene are SGHTS and YDEGEE. With 7 bases removed from V and 6 bases from J, the gap between germline ends came to 16 bases. The CDR3 contains 13 residues. DNA of the CDR3: TGTGCCAGCCCGAGACAGGGAGGGAAGACCCAGTACTTC. As protein: CASPRQGGKTQYF. Supplemented by reference TRBV5-8 and TRBJ2-5, the full variable domain reads EAGVTQSPTHLIKTRGQQATLRCSPISGHTSVYWYQQALGLGLQFLLWYDEGEERNRGNFPPRFSGRQFPNYSSELNVNALELEDSALYLCASPRQGGKTQYFGPGTRLLVL.

This clonotype appeared many times. The chain joins TRBV27 to TRBJ1-3; D perhaps matches TRBD1 (5 bases). The CDR3 has 15 amino acids. CDR1 is MNHEY and CDR2 is SMNVEV in the germline V gene (reference sequence). Trimming left V 3 bases short and J 2 bases short, with 11 bases between. DNA for the CDR3: TGTGCCAGCAGTTTGTTGCCGGGGGCTGGAAACACCATATATTTT. It translates to CASSLLPGAGNTIYF.